A single sample is the source of the 9 T cell receptor beta chains below, sequenced in a study of blood T cells in healthy people across ages. A sample-barcoded 5' primer and a J-beta primer mix were used in a second PCR of roughly 6 to 11 cycles. TCRdb ran MiXCR on the 5' RACE reads and lists one entry per CDR3 protein. Among about 640,000 distinct CDR3 sequences, under 65% were seen once, and the ten largest hold 30% to 45%. Sequencing input: blood. These receptors all come from a man aged 60 to 69 in good health.

The V call is TRBV10-3, the J call TRBJ2-7; 7 nucleotides agree with TRBD1. The J call is doubtful: the DNA matches TRBJ2-5 better. The CDR3 consists of 15 residues. Germline V gene data show CDR1 as ENHRY and CDR2 as SYGVKD. DNA of the CDR3: TGTGCCATCAGTGAGGGTTTGACAGGGCGGGAGACCCAGTACTTC. Protein: CAISEGLTGRETQYF.

This clonotype was found once. The genes are TRBV6-1 and TRBJ2-4, with D perhaps matching TRBD1 or TRBD2 (6 bases each). The DNA matches TRBJ2-7 better at its end, which makes the J call doubtful. Germline V gene data show CDR1 as MNHNS and CDR2 as SASEGT. There are 14 residues in the CDR3. The CDR3 coding sequence is TGTGCCAGCAGTGAAGACGGGGGCAGATACGAGCAGTACTTC. Translating it yields CASSEDGGRYEQYF.

This chain connects TRBV7-2 to TRBJ2-5; D remains unclear. Germline V CDR1 and CDR2: SGHTA, FQGNSA. The CDR3 spans 14 residues. The V end was cut by 1 base, the J end by 6 bases, with 12 bases between. As DNA, the CDR3 is TGTGCCAGCAGCTTAGGGGCCGGCGCACAGACCCAGTACTTC. Protein product: CASSLGAGAQTQYF.

Note on this clonotype: Germline and junction disagree at one end, which may indicate a read error. The chain joins TRBV19 to TRBJ1-2; 8 bases agree with TRBD1. This CDR3 spans 14 amino acids. Germline-derived CDR1 and CDR2 are LNHDA and SQIVND (reference sequence). CDR3 in DNA: TGTGCCAGTAGTGAACAGGGGACAGGCTATGGCCACACCTTC. It encodes CASSEQGTGYGHTF.

This rearrangement joins TRBV7-9 to TRBJ1-2; D gene uncertain. The CDR3 loop spans 11 amino acids. Trimming removed 8 bases from V and 3 bases from J, with 7 bases in between. Germline values: CDR1 SEHNR, CDR2 FQNEAQ (reference sequence). CDR3 in DNA: TGTGCCAGCGAATCGTACTATGGCTACACCTTC. Encoded protein: CASESYYGYTF.

The chain couples TRBV7-8 to TRBJ1-1; 8 bases map to TRBD1. The germline V gene encodes CDR1 SGHVS and CDR2 FQNEAQ. The CDR3 is 15 amino acids. Trimming took 2 bases from V and 4 from J; bases not matched to a gene: 6. CDR3: CASSLQGASPTEAFF. DNA of the CDR3: TGTGCCAGCAGCTTACAGGGGGCCTCGCCCACTGAAGCTTTCTTT. Full variable domain (missing parts from reference TRBV7-8 and TRBJ1-1): GAGVSQSPRYKVAKRGQDVALRCDPISGHVSLFWYQQALGQGPEFLTYFQNEAQLDKSGLPSDRFFAERPEGSVSTLKIQRTQQEDSAVYLCASSLQGASPTEAFFGQGTRLTVV.

This clonotype was seen many times. The chain employs TRBV20-1 and TRBJ2-1; TRBD1 agrees at 7 bases. The ends lost 4 bases at V and 6 bases at J; junction bases unmatched: 9. Germline V CDR1 and CDR2: DFQATT, SNEGSKA (reference sequence). The CDR3 consists of 14 residues. CDR3 region: CSAIQGTGSNEQFF. The CDR3 DNA reads as TGCAGTGCTATACAGGGGACGGGCTCCAATGAGCAGTTCTTC.

The chain has TRBV11-1 and TRBJ1-1; no clear D. V shed 5 bases and J shed 0 bases, with 7 bases lying between them. The germline gives CDR1 SGHAT, CDR2 FQDESV (reference sequence). The CDR3 is 13 amino acids. Written as DNA, the CDR3 is TGTGCCAGCAGCCTACACCTGAACACTGAAGCTTTCTTT. Encoded protein: CASSLHLNTEAFF.

The chain carries TRBV7-2 and TRBJ2-5, with 10 bases matching TRBD1. V lost 0 bases and J lost 4; bases outside the gene matches: 2. Germline V gene sequence: CDR1 SGHTA, CDR2 FQGNSA. CDR3 length equals 15 residues. The CDR3 DNA follows: TGTGCCAGCAGCTTAGCTGGGACAGGGGTAGAGACCCAGTACTTC. Translated: CASSLAGTGVETQYF.